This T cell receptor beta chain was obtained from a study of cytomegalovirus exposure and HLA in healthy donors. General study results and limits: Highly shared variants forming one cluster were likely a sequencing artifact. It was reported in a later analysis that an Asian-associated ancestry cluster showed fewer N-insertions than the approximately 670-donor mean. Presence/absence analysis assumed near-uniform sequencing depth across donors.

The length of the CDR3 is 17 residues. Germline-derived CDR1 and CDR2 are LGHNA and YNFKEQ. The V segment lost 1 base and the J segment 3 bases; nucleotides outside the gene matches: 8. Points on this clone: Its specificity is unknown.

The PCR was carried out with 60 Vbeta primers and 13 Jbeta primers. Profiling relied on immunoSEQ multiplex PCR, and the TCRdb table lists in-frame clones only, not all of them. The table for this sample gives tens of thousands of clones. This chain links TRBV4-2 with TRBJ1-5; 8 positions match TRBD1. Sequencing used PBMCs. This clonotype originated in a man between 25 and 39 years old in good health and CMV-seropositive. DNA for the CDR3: TGTGCCAGCAGCCAAGCTACGGACAGGGTAGTCAATCAGCCCCAGCATTTT. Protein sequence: CASSQATDRVVNQPQHF.